This T cell receptor (beta chain) was retrieved from a study of blood T cell repertoires in COVID-19. Study in general: T cells, B-cell-depleted T cells, or PBMCs supplied cDNA or gDNA.

Germline assignment: CDR1 LNHDA and CDR2 SQIVND (reference sequence). The CDR3 length is 13 residues. Deletions cut 3 bases from V and 1 base from J, with 6 bases between. Original processing notes: Amplification with reference gene primers provided the estimates of nucleated cell counts. TCRdb keeps only in-frame clones here, not all; method: immunoSEQ multiplex PCR. The V and J calls and clone size come from that table; D and trimming were worked out from the DNA. The data contain around 61,000 clones, around 80% of them seen just once; the ten biggest clones take up 15% to 19%. This chain connects TRBV19 to TRBJ1-1, with D maybe TRBD1 (6 bases). The sample taken for sequencing was peripheral blood. The TCR was taken from a man aged 80 or over with acute or convalescent COVID-19. CDR3 region: CASSMGQNTEAFF. Written as DNA, the CDR3 is TGTGCCAGTAGTATGGGACAGAACACTGAAGCTTTCTTT.